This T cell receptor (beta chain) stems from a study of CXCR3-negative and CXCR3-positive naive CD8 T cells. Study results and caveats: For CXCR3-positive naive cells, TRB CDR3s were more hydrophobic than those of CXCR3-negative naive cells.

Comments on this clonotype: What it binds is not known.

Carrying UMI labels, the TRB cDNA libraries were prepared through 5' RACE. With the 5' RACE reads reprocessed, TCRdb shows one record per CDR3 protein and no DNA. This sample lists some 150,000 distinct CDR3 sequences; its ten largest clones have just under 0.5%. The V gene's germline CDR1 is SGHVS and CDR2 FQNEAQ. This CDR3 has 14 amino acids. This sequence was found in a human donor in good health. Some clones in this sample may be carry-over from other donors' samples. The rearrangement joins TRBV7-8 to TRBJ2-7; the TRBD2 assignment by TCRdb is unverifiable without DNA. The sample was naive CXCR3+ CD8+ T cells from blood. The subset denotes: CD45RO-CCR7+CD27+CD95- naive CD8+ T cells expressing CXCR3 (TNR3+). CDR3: CASSPQRGYYEQYF.